This TCR beta chain was profiled in a study of blood T cell repertoires in COVID-19. Study information: There were acute and convalescent COVID-19 samples, and they came from the United States, Italy and Spain. From T cells, B-cell-depleted T cells, or PBMCs came the material, which was cDNA or gDNA.

The CDR3 contains 14 residues. Trimming stripped 8 bases from V and 4 bases from J, with 15 bases between. CDR1 MDHEN and CDR2 SYDVKM come from the germline V gene. The table came from immunoSEQ multiplex PCR; TCRdb's copy has only in-frame clones and leaves some out. Altogether approximately 210,000 clones are present, around four fifths being singletons, with the ten largest covering around 21%. The clonotype was recovered from a human donor in a cohort sampled during active COVID-19. The chain couples TRBV28 to TRBJ2-1, with a tentative D call TRBD1 (6 bases). Specimen: peripheral blood. The CDR3, as DNA: TGTGCCAGCGGGTGGGGGCCGAAGTACAATGAGCAGTTCTTC. Protein product: CASGWGPKYNEQFF.